This T cell receptor beta chain was obtained from a study of shared clonotypes between healthy human individuals (dated by TCRdb to 2018 to 2021). Context from the whole study: Three men and two women, aged 18 to 49 years, made up the cohort. The study deeply sequenced blood TCR repertoires of about 5 healthy adults to estimate repertoire size and the extent of clonotype sharing between individuals. Different laboratories and diverse techniques were used to prepare libraries and sequence TCR repertoires, to increase sequencing depth and limit assay-specific biases. Leukapheresis yielded between about 0.94 and 8.9 billion PBMCs per donor. Per donor, three plates each were used for CD4 naive and CD4 memory, two for CD8 naive, and one for CD8 memory.

Details on this clone: Which antigen it targets is not known. No much larger clone is present one base from it, and per-base qualities are unavailable.

What the work shows at the level of the full study, not this receptor alone: Based on pairwise subsampling, the degree of clonotype sharing among donors was expected to be affected by sequencing depth. Because the study included a small number of donors, the genetic and exposure-history diversity represented was limited. Naive subsets generally had larger estimated clonotype richness than memory subsets did. Clonotypes shared by all four sorted-subset donors showed higher generation probabilities than non-shared clonotypes. Sampling was restricted to blood, and TCR repertoires in tissue are likely to differ from TCR repertoires in blood. Incomplete sequencing was indicated by rarefaction of sorted-subset datasets, despite the large sequencing depth. Across a handful of donors, about 5% of naive CD4, approximately 3.6% of naive CD8, around 2.5% of memory CD4, and approximately 0.42% of memory CD8 clonotypes were shared.

TCR CDR3 regions were amplified from genomic DNA by multiplex PCR using the deep immunoSEQ assay. Genomic DNA extracted from each cell subset was distributed evenly over all wells of several immunoSEQ 96-well plates, and each plate served as one replicate. For sorted subsets, each replicate PCR was loaded with roughly 190 ng genomic DNA, equivalent to some 27,000 T cell genomes. Purified libraries were quantified with a Qubit 3.0 fluorometer, sized on a Bioanalyzer 2100, and re-quantified with the KAPA Library Quantification kit. Every immunoSEQ 96-well plate was sequenced on a separate single-read 150-cycle Illumina NextSeq 550 flow cell. The study's own analysis went as follows. Because only junctional sequences without quality scores were contained in the immunoSEQ output, filtering matching that applied to full-length reads could not be performed. To assign V/J genes and CDR3, sequences were annotated using PyIR, a Python wrapper for IgBLAST v1.9, with IMGT germline references. Any read was removed if the V/J assignment was weak (E-value above 1e-6), the CDR3 was missing, or the read contained stop codons, out-of-frame junctions, or ambiguous translated residues. V3J clonotypes were defined as sequences sharing the same inferred V gene, J gene, and CDR3 amino acid sequence. Percentage overlap between repertoires was computed as shared unique clonotypes divided by the size of the smaller repertoire. RTK rarefaction, the Chao1 estimator, and Recon v2.1 estimates of unobserved clonotypes were used to assess repertoire richness. Generation probabilities for all TCRbeta clonotypes obtained by the gDNA method from a handful of donors were computed using OLGA. TCRdb took this table from immuneACCESS and kept in-frame rearrangements with V and J called. Such tables lack part of the clones; where checked against another copy, unresolved V genes explain under half of the gap, and the rest is unexplained. The DNA gave D and trimming, while V, J and clone size come from that table. The sample has more than 1,200,000 clones on record, about 98.5% of them singletons. The ten largest clonotypes hold roughly 0.36% of the sample.

The donors were healthy, HIV-negative adults with no recently reported acute infections or vaccinations. All donors were Caucasian adults living in Nashville, Tennessee, USA. Magnetic negative selection was used to enrich CD4+ T cells, after which naive cells were positively selected on CD45RA and the negative fraction became the memory subset. Blood was obtained by leukapheresis, after which PBMCs were separated by Ficoll-Histopaque density gradient centrifugation and cryopreserved in liquid nitrogen vapor phase. Purity and quantity of every magnetically sorted T cell population were checked by analytical flow cytometry. From each sorted fraction, genomic DNA was isolated and quantified by UV absorbance on a Nanodrop 2000c. CDR1 and CDR2 were assigned from the germline V gene as SGHTA and FQGNSA. The germline ends are 15 bases apart after V is trimmed by 4 bases and J by 9 bases. The CDR3 measures 13 amino acids from cysteine to phenylalanine. Here the CDR3 DNA is all that survives: 39 bases in frame from base 1.

The TCR comes from a man aged 25 to 45 in good health. The receptor chain draws on TRBV7-2 and TRBJ1-1; no D gene is confidently identified. Sequencing was carried out using naive CD4+ T cells sorted from blood. This specimen's cell subset or site label, per the study, means: CD45RA+ positively selected. The CDR3 protein: CASSSVAVSKAFF. The nucleotide sequence is given as TGTGCCAGCAGCTCGGTCGCGGTCAGCAAAGCTTTCTTT.